This note documents a single T cell receptor (beta chain) sequence. Its cognate antigen is unknown. The second PCR ran roughly 6 to 11 cycles with a sample-barcoded 5' primer and J-beta primers. Using its own MiXCR run on the 5' RACE reads, TCRdb lists one record per CDR3 protein. The profile shows hundreds of thousands of distinct CDR3 sequences, around 62% of them singletons. The data belong to a study of blood T cells in healthy people across ages. Trimming took 10 bases from V and 1 from J, leaving 7 bases between them. The CDR3 consists of 11 residues. Germline assignment: CDR1 MDHEN and CDR2 SYDVKM. Sample donors were healthy Caucasian individuals that came from Russia, aged 6 to 90. Study observations and caveats: Age brought a roughly linear fall in TCR beta diversity measured per million T cells.

Sequencing used blood. This clonotype was obtained from a man younger than 40 in good health. The rearrangement links TRBV28 to TRBJ2-5; D ambiguous. The CDR3 region is CANQLQETQYF. CDR3 DNA: TGTGCCAACCAGCTCCAAGAGACCCAGTACTTC.